The TCR beta chain under discussion was sequenced for a study of blood T cell repertoires in COVID-19. Study context: Spain, Italy and the United States supplied samples that represented acute and convalescent COVID-19. Sample material is recorded as cDNA or gDNA derived from T cells, B-cell-depleted T cells, or PBMCs.

Germline CDR1 is LGHDT and CDR2 is YNNKEL (reference sequence). This CDR3 has 14 residues. V was trimmed by 6 bases and J by 4 bases, leaving 13 bases between them. Authors' processing steps: Estimation of nucleated cell counts was performed using reference gene primer amplification. Method: immunoSEQ multiplex PCR; TCRdb's copy keeps in-frame clones and lacks some. V and J calls and clone size are copied from that table; D and trimming were computed from the DNA. The sample carries 230,000 or so clones, about four fifths recorded once. The sample comprised peripheral blood. The TCR originated in a man aged 45-60 years with active or convalescent COVID-19. The chain joins TRBV3-1 (or the pseudogene TRBV3-2) to TRBJ2-1; D perhaps matches TRBD1 (5 bases). The CDR3 loop reads CASRQSGQYNEQFF. CDR3 nucleotide sequence: TGTGCCAGCAGACAATCAGGGCAGTACAATGAGCAGTTCTTC.